The entry below describes one T cell receptor beta chain. Its antigen remains unidentified. Assay used: immunoSEQ multiplex PCR; TCRdb lists only in-frame clones, some missing. The sample lists tens of thousands of clones, more than 85% seen once, with 15% to 20% in the top ten. These data are taken from a study of T cell responses to AZD1222 COVID-19 vaccine. Across the whole study: Recipients boosted at about 4 weeks or about 12 weeks are pooled.

Points from the study as a whole: The donors showed a predominance of white British ancestry and of females, with possible underestimation of clonal diversity. At baseline, just 5 or 6 AZD1222 recipients tested seropositive.

The TCR was taken from an adult in good health. The sequenced sample was peripheral blood, obtained on day 0 of AZD1222 vaccination.

As DNA, the CDR3 is TGTGCCAGCAGCCTCTTAGCGGGGGAGAGCACAGATACGCAGTATTTT. Protein sequence: CASSLLAGESTDTQYF. The chain uses TRBV3-1 (or the pseudogene TRBV3-2) and TRBJ2-3, with TRBD2 matching 9 bases. Trimming took 4 bases from V and 0 from J; bases not matched to a gene: 5. Germline CDR1 and CDR2: LGHDT and YNNKEL (reference sequence). The CDR3 extends over 16 amino acids.